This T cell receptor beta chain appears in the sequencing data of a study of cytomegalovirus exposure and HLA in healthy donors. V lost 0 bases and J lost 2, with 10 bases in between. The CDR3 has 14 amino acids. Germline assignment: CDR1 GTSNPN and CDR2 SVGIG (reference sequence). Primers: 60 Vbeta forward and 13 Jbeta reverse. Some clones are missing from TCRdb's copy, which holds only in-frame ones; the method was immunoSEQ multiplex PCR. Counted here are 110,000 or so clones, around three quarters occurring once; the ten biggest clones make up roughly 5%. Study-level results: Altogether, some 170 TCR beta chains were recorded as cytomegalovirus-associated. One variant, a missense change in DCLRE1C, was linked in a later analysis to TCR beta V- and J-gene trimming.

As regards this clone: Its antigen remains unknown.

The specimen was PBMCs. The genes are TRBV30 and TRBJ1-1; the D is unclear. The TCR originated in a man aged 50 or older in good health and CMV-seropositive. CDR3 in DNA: TGTGCCTGGAGTGTCGTCCAGACTAACACTGAAGCTTTCTTT. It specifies CAWSVVQTNTEAFF.